This TCR beta chain was observed in a study of monozygotic twins with inflammatory bowel disease. Study observations and caveats: Concordant and discordant twins showed no difference in repertoire similarity, possibly from limited power. With others, IBD patients shared fewer clonotypes than healthy twins did, especially with disease activity. Individual T cell subtypes were not distinguishable.

The CDR3 length is 12 residues. Germline CDR1 LGHDT, CDR2 YNNKEL (reference sequence). TCRdb re-called the 5' RACE reads; every CDR3 protein appears as one record, without DNA. Its clone listing holds 310,000 or so distinct CDR3 sequences. RNA in its total form was extracted from whole blood, and T cells were not sorted. A word on this clonotype: What it binds is not known.

This TCR derives from a human donor with ulcerative colitis or Crohn's disease, or a healthy co-twin of an affected twin (not recorded which). This rearrangement joins TRBV3-1 to TRBJ2-1. The sample was blood. CDR3 protein: CASSQAESEQFF.